These T cell receptor beta chains were read from a single sample in a study of long-term antiretroviral therapy in people with HIV. Assay: immunoSEQ multiplex PCR; the TCRdb copy retains only in-frame clones and omits some. Among about 18,000 clones listed, 90% to 95% were seen once. The sequenced sample was unsorted PBMCs, obtained 3 years after starting antiretroviral therapy. The receptors were gathered from a man aged 50 to 60 with HIV. CDR3s include the opening cysteine and the closing phenylalanine or tryptophan. The D gene is left open where the match is weak. Rows may omit the clone size; those that give it use once, few, many or a size class.

clone size: .; V gene: TRBV29-1; J gene: TRBJ2-6; D gene: .; CDR3 protein: CSVADGGGLNSGANVLTF; CDR3 DNA: TGCAGCGTTGCGGATGGAGGGGGCCTAAACTCTGGGGCCAACGTCCTGACTTTC
clone size: .; V gene: TRBV15; J gene: TRBJ2-7; D gene: TRBD1; CDR3 protein: CATSTPGTGLDEQYF; CDR3 DNA: TGTGCCACCAGCACTCCCGGGACAGGCCTGGACGAGCAGTACTTC
clone size: once; V gene: TRBV11-2; J gene: TRBJ1-2; D gene: .; CDR3 protein: CASSSPREKGGYTF; CDR3 DNA: TGTGCCAGCAGCTCCCCCAGGGAGAAAGGTGGCTACACCTTC
clone size: .; V gene: TRBV9; J gene: TRBJ1-2; D gene: TRBD1; CDR3 protein: CASSVTRRDRANGYTF; CDR3 DNA: TGTGCCAGCAGCGTGACCAGGCGGGACAGGGCCAATGGCTACACCTTC
clone size: .; V gene: TRBV4-3; J gene: TRBJ1-5; D gene: .; CDR3 protein: CASSQDNDWDQPQHF; CDR3 DNA: TGCGCCAGCAGCCAAGATAATGACTGGGATCAGCCCCAGCATTTT
clone size: .; V gene: TRBV7-2; J gene: TRBJ2-7; D gene: TRBD1; CDR3 protein: CASSLTGQAGRYEQYF; CDR3 DNA: TGTGCCAGCAGCTTAACCGGACAGGCGGGTCGGTACGAGCAGTACTTC
clone size: .; V gene: TRBV6-4; J gene: TRBJ1-4; D gene: .; CDR3 protein: CASSDRRGKLFF; CDR3 DNA: TGTGCCAGCAGTGACCGTAGGGGAAAACTGTTTTTT
clone size: .; V gene: TRBV5-6; J gene: TRBJ2-2; D gene: TRBD1; CDR3 protein: CASSWRQGPTGELFF; CDR3 DNA: TGTGCCAGCAGCTGGCGACAGGGCCCCACCGGGGAGCTGTTTTTT
clone size: .; V gene: TRBV30; J gene: TRBJ1-2; D gene: .; CDR3 protein: CAWSVGHVYGYTF; CDR3 DNA: TGTGCCTGGAGTGTAGGACATGTCTATGGCTACACCTTC
clone size: .; V gene: TRBV4-3; J gene: TRBJ2-6; D gene: TRBD1; CDR3 protein: CASSQDSGQGSSGANVLTF; CDR3 DNA: TGCGCCAGCAGCCAAGATTCAGGACAGGGGAGCTCTGGGGCCAACGTCCTGACTTTC
clone size: .; V gene: TRBV13; J gene: TRBJ1-1; D gene: .; CDR3 protein: CASSLKMNTEAFF; CDR3 DNA: TGTGCCAGCAGCTTAAAGATGAACACTGAAGCTTTCTTT
clone size: once; V gene: TRBV27; J gene: TRBJ2-3; D gene: TRBD2; CDR3 protein: CASSLGGNTQYF; CDR3 DNA: TGTGCCAGCAGTTTGGGGGGGAATACGCAGTATTTT
clone size: .; V gene: TRBV5-4; J gene: TRBJ2-7; D gene: TRBD1; CDR3 protein: CASSPRTGTYEQYF; CDR3 DNA: TGTGCCAGCAGCCCCCGGACAGGGACCTACGAGCAGTACTTC
clone size: .; V gene: TRBV6-1; J gene: TRBJ1-1; D gene: .; CDR3 protein: CASTFRGRNTEAFF; CDR3 DNA: TGTGCCAGCACCTTTCGAGGGAGGAACACTGAAGCTTTCTTT
clone size: .; V gene: TRBV27; J gene: TRBJ1-6; D gene: .; CDR3 protein: CASSLMGGINNSPLHF; CDR3 DNA: TGTGCCAGCAGTTTAATGGGTGGGATTAATAATTCACCCCTCCACTTT
clone size: .; V gene: TRBV7-6; J gene: TRBJ2-3; D gene: .; CDR3 protein: CASSLTGGIGTDTQYF; CDR3 DNA: TGTGCCAGCAGCTTAACCGGGGGTATCGGGACAGATACGCAGTATTTT
clone size: .; V gene: TRBV6-6; J gene: TRBJ2-3; D gene: .; CDR3 protein: CASSPTADTQYF; CDR3 DNA: TGTGCCAGCAGTCCCACAGCAGATACGCAGTATTTT
clone size: few; V gene: TRBV19; J gene: TRBJ2-7; D gene: .; CDR3 protein: CASSKWFGELFEQYF; CDR3 DNA: TGTGCCAGTAGTAAGTGGTTCGGAGAACTCTTCGAGCAGTACTTC
clone size: .; V gene: TRBV7-2; J gene: TRBJ2-7; D gene: .; CDR3 protein: CASSLASGLSSYEQYF; CDR3 DNA: TGTGCCAGCAGCTTAGCGTCAGGGTTAAGCTCCTACGAGCAGTACTTC
clone size: .; V gene: TRBV5-4; J gene: TRBJ2-7; D gene: .; CDR3 protein: CASSLNSYEQYF; CDR3 DNA: TGTGCCAGCAGCTTGAACTCCTACGAGCAGTACTTC
clone size: few; V gene: TRBV2; J gene: TRBJ2-7; D gene: .; CDR3 protein: CASTLNYEQYF; CDR3 DNA: TGTGCCAGCACCTTAAACTACGAGCAGTACTTC
clone size: once; V gene: TRBV5-4; J gene: TRBJ1-4; D gene: .; CDR3 protein: CASSLDGATNEKLFF; CDR3 DNA: TGTGCCAGCAGTTTGGACGGAGCAACTAATGAAAAACTGTTTTTT
clone size: .; V gene: TRBV9; J gene: TRBJ1-5; D gene: .; CDR3 protein: CASSVSSNQPQHF; CDR3 DNA: TGTGCCAGCAGCGTAAGTAGCAATCAGCCCCAGCATTTT
clone size: .; V gene: TRBV7-2; J gene: TRBJ2-3; D gene: .; CDR3 protein: CASSLRARSGSDTQYF; CDR3 DNA: TGTGCCAGCAGCTTAAGGGCTCGCTCCGGCTCAGATACGCAGTATTTT
clone size: .; V gene: TRBV21-1; J gene: TRBJ2-1; D gene: .; CDR3 protein: CATERGSYNEQFF; CDR3 DNA: TGTGCCACTGAGCGGGGCTCCTACAATGAGCAGTTCTTC
clone size: .; V gene: TRBV5-8; J gene: TRBJ2-7; D gene: TRBD1; CDR3 protein: CASSPDRGNEQYF; CDR3 DNA: TGTGCCAGCAGCCCAGACAGGGGGAACGAGCAGTACTTC
clone size: .; V gene: TRBV5-6; J gene: TRBJ1-6; D gene: .; CDR3 protein: CASSLLGRYNSPLHF; CDR3 DNA: TGTGCCAGCAGCTTGTTGGGACGGTATAATTCACCCCTCCACTTT
clone size: .; V gene: TRBV11-2; J gene: TRBJ2-1; D gene: TRBD2; CDR3 protein: CASSPGTSGGTYNEQFF; CDR3 DNA: TGTGCCAGCAGCCCGGGGACTAGCGGGGGGACCTACAATGAGCAGTTCTTC
clone size: .; V gene: TRBV6-5; J gene: TRBJ1-6; D gene: TRBD1; CDR3 protein: CASSTRDSYNSPLHF; CDR3 DNA: TGTGCCAGCAGTACCCGGGACAGCTATAATTCACCCCTCCACTTT
clone size: .; V gene: TRBV28; J gene: TRBJ2-7; D gene: .; CDR3 protein: CASSLPGPSSEQYF; CDR3 DNA: TGTGCCAGCAGTTTACCCGGACCTTCTTCCGAGCAGTACTTC
clone size: .; V gene: TRBV4-3; J gene: TRBJ2-3; D gene: TRBD2; CDR3 protein: CASSQDGGGATSDTQYF; CDR3 DNA: TGCGCCAGCAGCCAAGATGGCGGGGGGGCCACTTCAGATACGCAGTATTTT
clone size: .; V gene: TRBV2; J gene: TRBJ2-2; D gene: TRBD2; CDR3 protein: CASSDRLLAGATGELFF; CDR3 DNA: TGTGCCAGCAGTGACCGGCTGCTAGCGGGGGCCACCGGGGAGCTGTTTTTT
clone size: .; V gene: TRBV10-2; J gene: TRBJ2-7; D gene: TRBD1; CDR3 protein: CASSAQGAGEQYF; CDR3 DNA: TGCGCCAGCAGTGCCCAGGGGGCAGGCGAGCAGTACTTC
clone size: .; V gene: TRBV7-9; J gene: TRBJ2-6; D gene: .; CDR3 protein: CASSSLQISTGANVLTF; CDR3 DNA: TGTGCCAGCAGTTCGCTACAAATCAGTACTGGGGCCAACGTCCTGACTTTC
clone size: .; V gene: TRBV6-1; J gene: TRBJ2-1; D gene: TRBD1; CDR3 protein: CASSTDRGLFEQFF; CDR3 DNA: TGTGCCAGCAGTACGGACAGGGGGCTCTTTGAGCAGTTCTTC
clone size: .; V gene: TRBV6-5; J gene: TRBJ2-7; D gene: .; CDR3 protein: CASSYSEETSYEQYF; CDR3 DNA: TGTGCCAGCAGTTACTCAGAGGAGACCTCCTACGAGCAGTACTTC
clone size: .; V gene: TRBV19; J gene: TRBJ2-3; D gene: .; CDR3 protein: CASSFRRGVDTDTQYF; CDR3 DNA: TGTGCCAGTAGTTTCAGGAGGGGGGTCGACACAGATACGCAGTATTTT
clone size: .; V gene: TRBV19; J gene: TRBJ1-2; D gene: TRBD1; CDR3 protein: CASSIAGGPYGYTF; CDR3 DNA: TGTGCCAGTAGTATAGCAGGGGGGCCGTATGGCTACACCTTC
clone size: .; V gene: TRBV4-2; J gene: TRBJ2-7; D gene: TRBD1; CDR3 protein: CASSQDRGLAYEQYF; CDR3 DNA: TGTGCCAGCAGCCAAGATAGGGGGCTCGCCTACGAGCAGTACTTC
clone size: .; V gene: TRBV5-4; J gene: TRBJ2-7; D gene: TRBD2; CDR3 protein: CASSLPSGASYEQYF; CDR3 DNA: TGTGCCAGCAGCTTGCCTAGCGGGGCCTCCTACGAGCAGTACTTC
clone size: .; V gene: TRBV6-5; J gene: TRBJ2-7; D gene: .; CDR3 protein: CASSYSNRAGEQYF; CDR3 DNA: TGTGCCAGCAGTTACTCGAACAGGGCAGGCGAGCAGTACTTC
clone size: .; V gene: TRBV6-1; J gene: TRBJ1-3; D gene: .; CDR3 protein: CARRTALSGNTIYF; CDR3 DNA: TGTGCCAGGAGAACTGCCCTCTCTGGAAACACCATATATTTT
clone size: once; V gene: TRBV9; J gene: TRBJ2-7; D gene: TRBD1; CDR3 protein: CASSAGGPGSYEQYF; CDR3 DNA: TGTGCCAGCAGCGCAGGGGGCCCGGGGTCCTACGAGCAGTACTTC
clone size: .; V gene: TRBV6-6; J gene: TRBJ2-7; D gene: .; CDR3 protein: CASSFGQLTYEQYF; CDR3 DNA: TGTGCCAGCAGTTTCGGACAGCTTACCTACGAGCAGTACTTC
clone size: .; V gene: TRBV4-2; J gene: TRBJ1-4; D gene: .; CDR3 protein: CAGSPEAREPEKLFF; CDR3 DNA: TGTGCCGGCAGCCCCGAGGCCAGAGAGCCAGAAAAACTGTTTTTT
clone size: .; V gene: TRBV19; J gene: TRBJ1-1; D gene: TRBD1; CDR3 protein: CASSIAGGTEAFF; CDR3 DNA: TGTGCCAGTAGTATAGCAGGGGGAACTGAAGCTTTCTTT